This T cell receptor (beta chain) appears in the sequencing data of a study of CD8+ T cells in alopecia areata. The treatment is: oral pan-JAK inhibitor, 5-10 mg twice daily. Sequencing relied on a cDNA template that was reverse transcribed from extracted RNA. Produced via immunoSEQ multiplex PCR; TCRdb's table is partial and in-frame only. Of over 120,000 clones listed, nearly 55% are singletons. The germline gives CDR1 MGHRA, CDR2 YSYEKL. The length of the CDR3 is 14 residues. Trimming pared 3 bases from V and 0 bases from J, leaving 5 bases between. The origin of this receptor is a human donor with alopecia areata. The chain is built from TRBV4-1 and TRBJ1-4; D uncertain. Sequences were derived from CD8+ T cells sorted from blood, sampled at week 4, from a patient treated with tofacitinib. The CDR3 protein is CASSHRPTNEKLFF. The CDR3 DNA sequence: TGCGCCAGCAGCCATCGACCAACTAATGAAAAACTGTTTTTT.